Presented here are 13 T cell receptor beta chains from one specimen sequenced in a study of T-cell memory formation after mild COVID-19. TCRdb called the 5' RACE reads again in MiXCR, with one record for every CDR3 protein. Of about 260,000 distinct CDR3 sequences detected, roughly 8.2% appear once; the ten largest clones hold less than 25%. The sample consisted of PBMCs or a T cell subset sorted from them (not recorded which). These receptors came from a man aged 18 to 29 who had mild COVID-19 (a few samples of this study predate the infection). Cell type and time point are not known.

The V and J genes are TRBV5-1 and TRBJ2-2; TRBD2 matches 10 bases. This CDR3 comprises 18 residues. Germline V gives CDR1 SGHRS, CDR2 YFSETQ. J lost 1 base, V lost 1 base, and 7 bases had no gene match. The CDR3 DNA reads TGCGCCAGCAGCTTGCCTAGCGGGGGTCGACAGAACACCGGGGAGCTGTTTTTT. Residues: CASSLPSGGRQNTGELFF.

There are a few counts of this clonotype. This chain uses TRBV28 with TRBJ2-1; 14 bases are a match to TRBD2. With V trimmed by 5 bases and J by 10 bases, 4 bases remained unmatched. CDR1 and CDR2 (germline): MDHEN, SYDVKM. The CDR3 totals 14 residues. CDR3 sequence reads: CASSTRTSGGEQFF. CDR3 nucleotide sequence: TGTGCCAGCAGTACGAGGACTAGCGGGGGGGAGCAGTTCTTC.

This clonotype appeared a few times. CDR3 nucleotide sequence: TGCGCCAGCAGCTGGGGACAGAAGGCCTCTGGAAACACCATATATTTT. Translating it yields CASSWGQKASGNTIYF. The gene calls are TRBV5-1 and TRBJ1-3, with 7 bases identical to TRBD1. This CDR3 has 16 amino acids. Germline CDR1 SGHRS, CDR2 YFSETQ. Losses at the gene ends were 3 bases for V and 0 bases for J; bases not matched to a gene: 6.

This clonotype was detected a few times. The chain links TRBV19 to TRBJ2-3, with 14 bases aligning to TRBD2. Germline V lookup: CDR1 LNHDA, CDR2 SQIVND (reference sequence). The CDR3 is made up of 18 amino acids. Trimming at V came to 4 bases and at J to 0 bases, leaving 6 bases not matched to a gene. The CDR3 region is CASSKGLAGASSTDTQYF. CDR3 in DNA: TGTGCCAGTAGTAAGGGACTAGCGGGAGCGTCTAGCACAGATACGCAGTATTTT.

This clonotype was seen at least ten times. The V call is TRBV5-1, the J call TRBJ2-1; possible D gene TRBD2, 5 bases. CDR3 length: 14 residues. In germline, CDR1 is SGHRS, CDR2 YFSETQ. Trimming cost V 0 bases and J 6 bases, with 10 bases left between them. The DNA of the CDR3 is TGCGCCAGCAGCTTGGAGAGGGTGGGCAATGAGCAGTTCTTC. This gives the protein CASSLERVGNEQFF. The full variable domain, rest sourced from reference TRBV5-1 and TRBJ2-1, is KAGVTQTPRYLIKTRGQQVTLSCSPISGHRSVSWYQQTPGQGLQFLFEYFSETQRNKGNFPGRFSGRQFSNSRSEMNVSTLELGDSALYLCASSLERVGNEQFFGPGTRLTVL.

This clonotype was picked up many times. The chain combines TRBV5-5 with TRBJ2-7, with D perhaps matching TRBD1 or TRBD2 (5 bases each). The ends were cut back, 1 base at V and 7 bases at J, with 9 bases in the middle. Germline V gene lookup returns CDR1 SGHKS and CDR2 YYEKEE (reference sequence). The length of the CDR3 is 12 residues. CDR3 coding DNA: TGTGCCAGCAGCTTGAGGGACGGTGAGCAGTACGTC. Its protein is CASSLRDGEQYV.

This clonotype was seen repeatedly, ten times or more. V and J are TRBV7-6 and TRBJ2-3, with no clear D. Germline CDR1 and CDR2: SGHVS and FNYEAQ. V lost 1 base and J lost 3, with 5 bases in between. The CDR3 covers 13 residues. The CDR3 DNA follows: TGTGCCAGCAGCTTAGGTGAAACAGATACGCAGTATTTT. Its protein is CASSLGETDTQYF.

The V call is TRBV4-1, the J call TRBJ1-2; D may be TRBD1 (5 bases). V lost 6 bases to trimming and J lost 4 bases, with 24 bases between them. Germline lookup yields CDR1 MGHRA and CDR2 YSYEKL. The CDR3 runs 17 residues. CDR3 coding DNA: TGCGCCAGCAGGGGCGGGGCAGGGAAAGAGGCAAGCTATGGCTACACCTTC. It codes for CASRGGAGKEASYGYTF.

This sequence joins TRBV10-3 and TRBJ2-3, with unresolved D. The CDR3 is made up of 12 amino acids. Germline assignment: CDR1 ENHRY and CDR2 SYGVKD. V gave up 10 bases and J gave up 0 bases, with 8 bases separating them. CDR3 protein: CATGPSTDTQYF. CDR3 coding DNA: TGTGCCACTGGACCTAGCACAGATACGCAGTATTTT.

This chain uses TRBV12-3 or TRBV12-4 with TRBJ1-1; a possible D gene is TRBD1 (5 bases). The CDR3 runs to 14 residues. The V gene lost 7 bases and the J gene lost 1 base, with 13 bases spanning the gap. CDR3 DNA: TGTGCCAGCACCCAGGGACTGACGAACACTGAAGCTTTCTTT. Translation: CASTQGLTNTEAFF.

In its sample, this clonotype was seen many times. The chain is built from TRBV4-3 and TRBJ1-2; D gene unclear. Trimming cost V 4 bases and J 3 bases, with 12 bases left between them. The CDR3 runs 14 residues. Germline V CDR1 and CDR2: LGHNA, YSLEER. As DNA, the CDR3 is TGCGCCAGCAGCCCAGGTGGCCAGCACTATGGCTACACCTTC. Translating it yields CASSPGGQHYGYTF.

This clonotype has more than one count but fewer than ten. V is TRBV20-1 and J is TRBJ1-2; no clear D gene. CDR3 size: 17 residues. CDR1 is DFQATT, CDR2 SNEGSKA, per germline (reference sequence). V lost 0 bases and J 4 bases, leaving 21 bases between the germline ends. CDR3 sequence reads: CSAREGFGRTDIYGYTF. CDR3 sequence (DNA): TGCAGTGCTAGAGAGGGTTTCGGACGGACGGATATCTATGGCTACACCTTC.

A few counts support this clonotype. This chain links TRBV27 with TRBJ2-7; perhaps TRBD2 as D (7 bases). The CDR3 is 15 amino acids. V lost 4 bases to trimming and J lost 3 bases, with 16 bases between them. Germline values: CDR1 MNHEY, CDR2 SMNVEV (reference sequence). The CDR3 DNA reads as TGTGCCAGCAGTTCCTTGGGGGGGCTCGACTACGAGCAGTACGTC. Amino acids: CASSSLGGLDYEQYV.